Listed below are T cell receptor beta chains from one sample, sequenced in a study of blood T cell repertoires in COVID-19. Repertoires were generated with immunoSEQ multiplex PCR, while TCRdb's copy carries only in-frame clones and drops some. The data contain some 330,000 clones, 89% of them singletons. Sample: peripheral blood. These TCRs come from a woman in her 30s with COVID-19, enrolled during active disease. Each CDR3 is given with its conserved first and last residue. A D gene is named only where the DNA matches it firmly. A clone size is listed for some rows: how often the clone was seen (once, few, many), or a class if it is expanded.

clone_size,v_call,j_call,d_call,cdr3_aa,cdr3_nt
NA,TRBV7-9,TRBJ2-2,NA,CASSLGVNTGELFF,TGTGCCAGCAGCTTGGGAGTGAACACCGGGGAGCTGTTTTTT
few,TRBV5-5,TRBJ2-5,TRBD1,CASRPTGVERETQYF,TGTGCCAGCAGGCCGACAGGGGTAGAGAGGGAGACCCAGTACTTC
NA,TRBV18,TRBJ1-3,NA,CASSPNPGLAGNTIYF,TGTGCCAGCTCACCAAACCCGGGGTTGGCTGGAAACACCATATATTTT
NA,TRBV4-1,TRBJ1-1,NA,CASTEAGLAFF,TGCGCCAGCACCGAAGCGGGGCTCGCTTTCTTT
NA,TRBV7-9,TRBJ1-1,NA,CASSSDRGDTEAFF,TGTGCCAGCAGCTCAGACCGGGGAGACACTGAAGCTTTCTTT
NA,TRBV27,TRBJ2-1,NA,CASRRSTGTYNEQFF,TGTGCCAGCAGGCGGAGCACCGGGACCTACAATGAGCAGTTCTTC
NA,TRBV28,TRBJ1-2,TRBD1,CASSPSLGDSLVYGYTF,TGTGCCAGCAGCCCCAGTCTAGGGGACAGCCTCGTCTATGGCTACACCTTC
NA,TRBV11-2,TRBJ1-3,NA,CASSLLGTIYF,TGTGCCAGCAGCTTACTAGGCACCATATATTTT
NA,TRBV7-6,TRBJ2-2,NA,CASSLTTGPSTGELFF,TGTGCCAGCAGCCTCACGACAGGTCCGAGCACCGGGGAGCTGTTTTTT
NA,TRBV12-3/TRBV12-4,TRBJ1-6,NA,CASSEGGSPLHF,TGTGCCAGCAGCGAGGGTGGATCACCCCTCCACTTT
once,TRBV5-1,TRBJ2-3,NA,CASSPQSSSTDTQYF,TGCGCCAGCAGCCCACAGAGTTCTAGCACAGATACGCAGTATTTT
NA,TRBV7-9,TRBJ1-5,NA,CASSRGESNQPQHF,TGTGCCAGCAGCCGGGGGGAGTCCAATCAGCCCCAGCATTTT
NA,TRBV18,TRBJ2-3,TRBD1,CASSLAGTGITDTQYF,TGTGCCAGCTCACTCGCCGGGACAGGGATCACAGATACGCAGTATTTT
NA,TRBV20-1,TRBJ2-1,NA,CSASRPGLSSYNEQFF,TGCAGTGCTAGTCGCCCGGGACTCAGCTCCTACAATGAGCAGTTCTTC
NA,TRBV4-1,TRBJ2-2,NA,CASSQFQGGTGELFF,TGCGCCAGCAGCCAATTCCAGGGCGGCACCGGGGAGCTGTTTTTT
NA,TRBV5-6,TRBJ1-3,NA,CASSLAGNTIYF,TGTGCCAGCAGCTTGGCAGGAAACACCATATATTTT
NA,TRBV6-6,TRBJ1-2,NA,CASEQGFNYGYTF,TGTGCCAGCGAACAGGGCTTTAACTATGGCTACACCTTC